The clone carrying this T cell receptor beta chain has more than one count but fewer than ten. The antigen is undetermined. This sample is drawn from a study of CD8 T cells in ankylosing spondylitis. V lost 3 bases, J lost 3 bases, and 9 bases stayed unmatched. Germline CDR1 SGHRS, CDR2 YFSETQ. The CDR3 is 16 residues long. Study-level results: There were earlier reports of some motif variants in reactive arthritis synovial fluid and blood. Within ankylosing spondylitis blood, a TCR beta motif made up of seven to nine highly homologous variants appeared to be characteristic. Researchers report that disease-linked clones proved CD8+ and relatively rare in peripheral blood. Clones linked to disease were reported to show significant enrichment in matched ankylosing spondylitis synovial fluid.

Using quantitative 5'-RACE with molecular barcodes, the authors made TCR beta libraries. TCRdb reprocessed the 5' RACE reads via MiXCR and lists one record per CDR3 protein. Of roughly 220,000 distinct CDR3 sequences in the sample, around 16% are singletons; the top ten hold under 55%. The receptor was isolated from a male donor with ankylosing spondylitis. V usage is TRBV5-1 and J usage is TRBJ2-7; 10 bases fit TRBD1. Sequences were obtained from blood, either unsorted or a sorted T cell fraction (not recorded which). CDR3 sequence reads: CASSSPSTGGFYEQYF. Here the CDR3 DNA reads TGCGCCAGCAGCTCACCATCGACAGGGGGCTTCTACGAGCAGTACTTC.